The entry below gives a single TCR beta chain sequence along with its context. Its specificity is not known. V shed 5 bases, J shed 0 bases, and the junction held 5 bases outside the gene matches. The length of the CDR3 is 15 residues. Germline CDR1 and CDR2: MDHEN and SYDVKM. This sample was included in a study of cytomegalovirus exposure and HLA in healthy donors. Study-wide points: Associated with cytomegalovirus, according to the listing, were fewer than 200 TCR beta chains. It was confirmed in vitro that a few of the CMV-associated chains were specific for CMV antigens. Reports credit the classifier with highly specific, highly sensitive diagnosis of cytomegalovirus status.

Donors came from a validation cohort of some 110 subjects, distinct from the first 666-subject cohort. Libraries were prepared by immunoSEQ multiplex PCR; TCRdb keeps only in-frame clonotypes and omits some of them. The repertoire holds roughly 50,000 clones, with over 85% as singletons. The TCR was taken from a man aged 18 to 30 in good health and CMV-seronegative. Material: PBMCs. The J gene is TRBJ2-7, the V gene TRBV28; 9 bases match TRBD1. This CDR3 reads CASSPTGGLSYEQYF. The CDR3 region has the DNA TGTGCCAGCAGTCCCACAGGGGGCCTCTCCTACGAGCAGTACTTC.